A single sample gave rise to the 23 T cell receptor beta chains below, sequenced in a study of cytomegalovirus exposure and HLA in healthy donors. PCR employed 60 Vbeta and 13 Jbeta primers. Here immunoSEQ multiplex PCR was the method, and the copy in TCRdb shows in-frame clones only, minus some. The sample includes under 300,000 clones, approximately 70% of them seen just once. The sample consisted of PBMCs. The receptors were gathered from a female donor in good health and CMV-seronegative.

This clone was detected a few times. This rearrangement joins TRBV28 to TRBJ2-1; perhaps TRBD1 as D (7 bases). V gave up 5 bases and J gave up 1 base, with 12 bases separating them. Germline CDR1 reads MDHEN; CDR2 reads SYDVKM. The CDR3 totals 15 residues. CDR3 loop: CASSGAGQSYNEQFF. CDR3 nucleotides: TGTGCCAGCAGTGGGGCGGGACAGTCCTACAATGAGCAGTTCTTC.

J is TRBJ2-7 and V is TRBV7-9; a weak D match, TRBD2 (6 bases). Trimming removed 3 bases at V and 2 bases at J, with 14 bases between. The CDR3 is 15 amino acids. Germline V lookup: CDR1 SEHNR, CDR2 FQNEAQ (reference sequence). The CDR3, as DNA: TGTGCCAGCAGCTTTAAGGCTAGCGTCGCCTACGAGCAGTACTTC. Protein sequence: CASSFKASVAYEQYF.

This clone was counted a few times. V gene TRBV5-1 combines with J gene TRBJ2-7, with D possibly matching TRBD1 (5 bases). V dropped 0 bases and J dropped 1 base, with 14 bases sitting between them. The CDR3 runs 16 residues. CDR1 is SGHRS, CDR2 YFSETQ, per germline. DNA for the CDR3: TGCGCCAGCAGCTTGGTAGGTGGGCAGGGATCCTACGAGCAGTACTTC. Its translation is CASSLVGGQGSYEQYF.

The chain carries TRBV4-2 and TRBJ2-3, with 9 bases fitting TRBD2. V lost 0 bases, J lost 0 bases, and 4 bases stayed unmatched. Germline CDR1 and CDR2: LGHNA and YNFKEQ. The CDR3 totals 17 residues. The CDR3, as DNA: TGTGCCAGCAGCCAAGAAGGGCTAGCGGGAAGCACAGATACGCAGTATTTT. It is translated as CASSQEGLAGSTDTQYF.

The V and J genes are TRBV6-1 and TRBJ2-7; D is perhaps TRBD1 (6 bases). With 8 bases removed from V and 1 base from J, the gap between germline ends came to 12 bases. The CDR3 totals 13 residues. In germline, CDR1 is MNHNS, CDR2 SASEGT. The CDR3 bases are TGTGCCAGCGCACAGGGTCTATCCTACGAGCAGTACTTC. Protein sequence: CASAQGLSYEQYF.

Points on this clone: Other DNA sequences from this sample encode an identical CDR3 as well. J is TRBJ1-4 and V is TRBV27; the D gene is possibly TRBD1 (5 bases). Per the germline V gene, CDR1 is MNHEY and CDR2 is SMNVEV (reference sequence). V was clipped by 3 bases and J by 8 bases, with 16 bases between them. The CDR3 extends over 15 amino acids. Here the CDR3 DNA reads TGTGCCAGCAGTTTTGGGGGGTCTTCAGGAGAAAAACTGTTTTTT. Translated, it gives CASSFGGSSGEKLFF.

V gene TRBV6-1 combines with J gene TRBJ2-7; 10 positions match TRBD1. The germline CDR1 and CDR2 sequences are MNHNS and SASEGT. The junction had 13 bases not matched to a gene; V was cut back by 7 bases and J by 7 bases. This CDR3 is built from 15 residues. The CDR3 loop reads CASTTSGTGEGEQYF. CDR3 nucleotides: TGTGCCAGCACTACATCCGGGACAGGGGAGGGGGAGCAGTACTTC.

The rearrangement uses TRBV28 and TRBJ2-5; 8 nucleotides agree with TRBD1. Germline V gene sequence: CDR1 MDHEN, CDR2 SYDVKM. The CDR3 contains 15 residues. V lost 8 bases to trimming and J lost 0 bases; unmatched junction nucleotides: 8. The CDR3 is CASQTRTGYQETQYF. In DNA, the CDR3 is TGTGCCAGCCAAACGAGGACAGGGTACCAAGAGACCCAGTACTTC.

V usage is TRBV6-5 and J usage is TRBJ1-3; TRBD1 agrees at 7 bases. With 5 bases clipped from V and 14 bases from J, the junction kept 9 bases outside the gene matches. Germline lookup yields CDR1 MNHEY and CDR2 SVGAGI. This CDR3 spans 12 amino acids. CDR3 bases: TGTGCCAGCAGTCCGGACAGGTCCCTGCTATATTTT. Residues: CASSPDRSLLYF.

The chain recombines TRBV7-8 with TRBJ1-5; D is possibly TRBD1 (6 bases). CDR1 is SGHVS and CDR2 is FQNEAQ in the germline V gene. The CDR3 is 14 amino acids. V lost 2 bases, J lost 6 bases, and 11 bases lay in between. This CDR3 reads CASSLTGHSQPQHF. CDR3 nucleotides: TGTGCCAGCAGCTTAACAGGGCATAGTCAGCCCCAGCATTTT.

The J gene is TRBJ2-1, the V gene TRBV6-1; 7 bases map to TRBD2. V dropped 3 bases and J dropped 2; count of bases not matched to a gene: 4. The CDR3 extends over 15 amino acids. Looked up from germline, CDR1 is MNHNS and CDR2 is SASEGT. CDR3 loop: CASSDAGVPYNEQFF. In DNA form, the CDR3 reads TGTGCCAGCAGTGACGCGGGAGTCCCCTACAATGAGCAGTTCTTC.

This clone was seen only a few times. The chain links TRBV5-1 to TRBJ2-1; TRBD1 matches 7 bases. Per the germline V gene, CDR1 is SGHRS and CDR2 is YFSETQ. With V trimmed by 0 bases and J by 0 bases, 12 bases remained unmatched. The CDR3 is 19 residues long. The CDR3 DNA sequence: TGCGCCAGCAGCTTGGCCGGGACAGCCGTCCTGAGCTCCTACAATGAGCAGTTCTTC. Protein sequence: CASSLAGTAVLSSYNEQFF.

This rearrangement joins TRBV28 to TRBJ2-7, with D possibly TRBD1 on 6 matching bases. Germline CDR1 MDHEN, CDR2 SYDVKM. Deletions cut 9 bases from V and 6 bases from J, with 18 bases between. The CDR3 covers 13 residues. The CDR3: CASITVTGSEQYF. DNA for the CDR3: TGTGCCAGTATCACCGTGACAGGCAGCGAGCAGTACTTC.

This clone came up a few times. This rearrangement joins TRBV18 to TRBJ1-2, with D perhaps matching TRBD1 (5 bases). CDR1 is KGHSH and CDR2 is LQKENI in the germline V gene. The V end was cut by 2 bases, the J end by 0 bases, with 10 bases between. There are 15 residues in the CDR3. CDR3: CASSPWAGTNYGYTF. CDR3 nucleotide sequence: TGTGCCAGCTCACCATGGGCAGGGACTAACTATGGCTACACCTTC.

V gene TRBV7-2 combines with J gene TRBJ2-3; D not resolved. Trimming took off 3 bases at V and 4 bases at J, with 8 bases between the two ends. Per germline, CDR1 SGHTA and CDR2 FQGNSA. The CDR3 sequence is 13 residues long. The CDR3 DNA sequence: TGTGCCAGCAGCTTGGGCCAAGCAGATACGCAGTATTTT. Protein product: CASSLGQADTQYF.

V and J are TRBV2 and TRBJ1-3; D uncertain. V lost 3 bases and J lost 0, with 3 bases in between. Germline V gene lookup returns CDR1 SNHLY and CDR2 FYNNEI. The CDR3 is made up of 13 amino acids. CDR3 in DNA: TGTGCCAGCAGTGAGAGCTCTGGAAACACCATATATTTT. Residues: CASSESSGNTIYF.

The genes are TRBV11-3 and TRBJ2-1; 8 bases are a match to TRBD2. V gave up 4 bases and J gave up 12 bases; unmatched junction bases: 5. Per germline, CDR1 SGHNT and CDR2 YENEEA. This CDR3 is 12 amino acids long. CDR3 residues: CASSWSGSRQFF. As DNA, the CDR3 is TGTGCCAGCAGCTGGAGCGGGAGCCGGCAGTTCTTC. Supplemented by reference TRBV11-3 and TRBJ2-1, the full variable domain reads EAGVVQSPRYKIIEKKQPVAFWCNPISGHNTLYWYLQNLGQGPELLIRYENEEAVDDSQLPKDRFSAERLKGVDSTLKIQPAELGDSAVYLCASSWSGSRQFFGPGTRLTVL.

A single count supports this clone. This rearrangement joins TRBV11-2 to TRBJ2-7; 7 bases agree with TRBD2. This CDR3 comprises 16 residues. V was clipped by 8 bases and J by 0 bases; unmatched bases: 13. In germline, CDR1 is SGHAT, CDR2 FQNNGV. CDR3 nucleotides: TGTGCCAGCGGGGATCCCGGGACTACTAACTCCTACGAGCAGTACTTC. This gives the protein CASGDPGTTNSYEQYF.

The chain has TRBV18 and TRBJ2-7; 9 nucleotides line up with TRBD1. The ends lost 2 bases at V and 5 bases at J; junction bases unmatched: 7. The germline V gene has CDR1 KGHSH and CDR2 LQKENI. There are 15 residues in the CDR3. This chain's CDR3 is CASSPRTGEVDEQYF. CDR3 nucleotide sequence: TGTGCCAGCTCACCAAGGACAGGGGAGGTTGACGAGCAGTACTTC. Full variable domain (outside the CDR3, taken from reference TRBV18 and TRBJ2-7): NAGVMQNPRHLVRRRGQEARLRCSPMKGHSHVYWYRQLPEEGLKFMVYLQKENIIDESGMPKERFSAEFPKEGPSILRIQQVVRGDSAAYFCASSPRTGEVDEQYFGPGTRLTVT.

This chain joins TRBV5-6 and TRBJ1-3; D unclear. The CDR3 spans 15 residues. V lost 0 bases to trimming and J lost 0 bases, with 7 bases between them. Germline lookup yields CDR1 SGHDT and CDR2 YYEEEE. The CDR3, as DNA: TGTGCCAGCAGCTTGGGTCCGGTCTCTGGAAACACCATATATTTT. Translation: CASSLGPVSGNTIYF.

CDR3 residues: CASSQGLAGGDEQFF. Here the CDR3 DNA reads TGTGCCAGCAGCCAAGGACTAGCTGGGGGTGATGAGCAGTTCTTC. V is TRBV4-2 and J is TRBJ2-1, with 7 bases fitting TRBD2. CDR1 and CDR2 (germline): LGHNA, YNFKEQ. This CDR3 is 15 amino acids long. V was pared by 1 base and J by 8 bases, with 8 bases of the junction left unmatched.

DNA for the CDR3: TGTGCCAGCAGTTATTCCCCAGGGTACAGCGGGGAGCTGTTTTTT. Its protein product is CASSYSPGYSGELFF. The chain combines TRBV6-5 with TRBJ2-2, with D perhaps TRBD1 (5 bases). The CDR3 is 15 amino acids. The germline gives CDR1 MNHEY, CDR2 SVGAGI. V lost 3 bases and J lost 7, with 15 bases in between.

This clone was observed a few times. The chain combines TRBV28 with TRBJ2-7; 13 positions match TRBD2. The CDR3 has 14 residues. Germline-derived CDR1 and CDR2 are MDHEN and SYDVKM. The V segment lost 8 bases and the J segment 4 bases; nucleotides outside the gene matches: 5. The CDR3 protein is CASCTSGRGYEQYF. Written as DNA, the CDR3 is TGTGCCAGCTGTACTAGCGGGAGGGGGTACGAGCAGTACTTC.